The following is a TCR beta chain sequence with its context. Its target is not known. Trimming took 2 bases from V and 5 from J, leaving 12 bases between them. Germline V CDR1 and CDR2: MNHEY, SVGAGI. The CDR3 length is 15 residues. This specimen belongs to a study of T cell responses to AZD1222 COVID-19 vaccine. The table came from immunoSEQ multiplex PCR; TCRdb's copy has only in-frame clones and leaves some out. The sample has 100,000 to 130,000 clones, about 89% seen once. Whether given at about 4 or about 12 weeks, second doses were pooled. Study observations and caveats: Among those given AZD1222, only six were seropositive at baseline.

The receptor comes from an adult who received the AZD1222 COVID-19 vaccine. The sample in question was peripheral blood, obtained 28 days after the second AZD1222 dose. The chain carries TRBV6-5 and TRBJ2-2; perhaps TRBD2 as D (7 bases). CDR3 region: CASSYEGGLTGELFF. CDR3 sequence (DNA): TGTGCCAGCAGTTACGAAGGGGGACTAACCGGGGAGCTGTTTTTT.